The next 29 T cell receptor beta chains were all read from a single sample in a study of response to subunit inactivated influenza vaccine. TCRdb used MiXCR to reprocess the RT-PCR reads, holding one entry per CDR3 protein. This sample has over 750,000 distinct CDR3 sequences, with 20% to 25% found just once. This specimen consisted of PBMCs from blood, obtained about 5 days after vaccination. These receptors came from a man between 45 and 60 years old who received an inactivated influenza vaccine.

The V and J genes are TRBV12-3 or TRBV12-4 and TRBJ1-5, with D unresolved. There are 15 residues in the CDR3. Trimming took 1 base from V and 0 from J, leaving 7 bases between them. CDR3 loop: CASSLVGFSNQPQHF. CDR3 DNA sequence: TGTGCCAGCAGTTTAGTGGGGTTTAGCAATCAGCCCCAGCATTTT.

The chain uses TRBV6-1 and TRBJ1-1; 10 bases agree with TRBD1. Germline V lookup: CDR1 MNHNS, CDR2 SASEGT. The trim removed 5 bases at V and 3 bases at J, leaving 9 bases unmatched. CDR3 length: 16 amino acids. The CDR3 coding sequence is TGTGCCAGCAGTCCATCCGACAGGGGGCTTGACACTGAAGCTTTCTTT. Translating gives CASSPSDRGLDTEAFF.

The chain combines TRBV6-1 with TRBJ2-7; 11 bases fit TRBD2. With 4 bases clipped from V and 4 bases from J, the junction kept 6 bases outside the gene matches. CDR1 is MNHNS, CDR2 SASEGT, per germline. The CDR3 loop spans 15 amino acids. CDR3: CASSAGLAGEYEQYF. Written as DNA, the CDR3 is TGTGCCAGCAGTGCCGGACTAGCGGGCGAATACGAGCAGTACTTC.

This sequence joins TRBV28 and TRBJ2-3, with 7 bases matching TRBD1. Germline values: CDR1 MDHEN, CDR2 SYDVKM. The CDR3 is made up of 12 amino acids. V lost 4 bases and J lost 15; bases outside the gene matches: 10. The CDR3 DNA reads TGTGCCAGCAGTTCAGAGGGGGCGCGGGTCTATTTT. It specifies CASSSEGARVYF.

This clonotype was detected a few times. The CDR3 here is CASSVGGQGLGEQFF. In DNA, the CDR3 is TGTGCCAGCAGCGTAGGGGGACAGGGACTGGGTGAGCAGTTCTTC. The V gene is TRBV9, the J gene TRBJ2-1; 9 nucleotides agree with TRBD1. CDR1 is SGDLS, CDR2 YYNGEE, per germline. The CDR3 is 15 amino acids. With 0 bases clipped from V and 9 bases from J, the junction kept 7 bases outside the gene matches.

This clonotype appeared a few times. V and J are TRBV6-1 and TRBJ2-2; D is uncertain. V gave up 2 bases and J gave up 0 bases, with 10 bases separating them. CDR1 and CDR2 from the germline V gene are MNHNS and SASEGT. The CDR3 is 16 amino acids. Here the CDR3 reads CASSERRPANTGELFF. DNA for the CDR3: TGTGCCAGCAGTGAAAGGCGTCCCGCGAACACCGGGGAGCTGTTTTTT.

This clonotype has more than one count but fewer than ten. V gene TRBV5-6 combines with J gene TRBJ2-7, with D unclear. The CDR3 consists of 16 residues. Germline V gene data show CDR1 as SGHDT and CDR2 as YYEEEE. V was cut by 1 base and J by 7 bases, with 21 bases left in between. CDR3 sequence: CASSLLTDGPSREQYF. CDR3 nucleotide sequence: TGTGCCAGCAGCTTGCTCACGGACGGTCCGTCTCGGGAGCAGTACTTC.

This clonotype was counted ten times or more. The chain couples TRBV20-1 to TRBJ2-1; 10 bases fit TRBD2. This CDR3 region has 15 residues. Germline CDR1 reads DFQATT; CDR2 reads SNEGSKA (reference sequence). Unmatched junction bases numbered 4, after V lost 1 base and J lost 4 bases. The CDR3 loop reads CSARGSGGAYNEQFF. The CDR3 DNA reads TGCAGTGCTAGAGGGAGCGGGGGGGCGTACAATGAGCAGTTCTTC.

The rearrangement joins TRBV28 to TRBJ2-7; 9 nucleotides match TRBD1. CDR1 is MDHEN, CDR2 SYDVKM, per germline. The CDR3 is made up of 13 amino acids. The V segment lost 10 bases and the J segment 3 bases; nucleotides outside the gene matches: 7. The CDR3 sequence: CAIRDRAFYEQYF. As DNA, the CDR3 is TGTGCCATACGGGACAGGGCGTTCTACGAGCAGTACTTC.

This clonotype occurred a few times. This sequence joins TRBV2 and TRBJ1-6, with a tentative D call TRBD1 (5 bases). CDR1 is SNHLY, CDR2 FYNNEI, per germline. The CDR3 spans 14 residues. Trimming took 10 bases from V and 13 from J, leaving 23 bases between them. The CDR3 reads CATRDGSRSSPLHF. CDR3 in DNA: TGTGCCACTCGGGACGGCAGTCGTAGTAGTCCCCTCCACTTT.

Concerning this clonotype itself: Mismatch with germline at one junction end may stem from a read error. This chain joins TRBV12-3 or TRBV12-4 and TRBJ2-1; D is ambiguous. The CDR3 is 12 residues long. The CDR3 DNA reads TGTGCCAGCAGCTTAGGCGTAGGTGGGCAGTTCTTC. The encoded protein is CASSLGVGGQFF.

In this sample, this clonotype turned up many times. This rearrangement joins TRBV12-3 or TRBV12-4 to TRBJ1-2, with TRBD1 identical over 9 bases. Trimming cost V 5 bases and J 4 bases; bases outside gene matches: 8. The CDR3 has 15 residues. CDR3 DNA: TGTGCCAGCAGTCCGACAGGGGGAACAGGCTATGGCTACACCTTC. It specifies CASSPTGGTGYGYTF.

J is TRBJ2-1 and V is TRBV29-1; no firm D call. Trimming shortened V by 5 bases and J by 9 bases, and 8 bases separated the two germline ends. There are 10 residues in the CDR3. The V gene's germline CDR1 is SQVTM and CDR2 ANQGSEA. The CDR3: CSVTKGEQFF. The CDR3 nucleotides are TGCAGCGTTACTAAGGGTGAGCAGTTCTTC.

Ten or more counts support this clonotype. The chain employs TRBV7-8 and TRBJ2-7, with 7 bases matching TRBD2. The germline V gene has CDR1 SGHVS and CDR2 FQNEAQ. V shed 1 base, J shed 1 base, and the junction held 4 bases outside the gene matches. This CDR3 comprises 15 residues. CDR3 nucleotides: TGTGCCAGCAGCTTAGTCTATAGCGGGTCCTACGAGCAGTACTTC. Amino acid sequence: CASSLVYSGSYEQYF.

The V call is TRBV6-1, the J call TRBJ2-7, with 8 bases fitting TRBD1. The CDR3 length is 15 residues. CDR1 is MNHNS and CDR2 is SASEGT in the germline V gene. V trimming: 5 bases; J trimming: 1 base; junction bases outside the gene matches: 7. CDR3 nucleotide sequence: TGTGCCAGCAGTCTCCGCCGACAGGGGTCCTACGAGCAGTACTTC. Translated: CASSLRRQGSYEQYF.

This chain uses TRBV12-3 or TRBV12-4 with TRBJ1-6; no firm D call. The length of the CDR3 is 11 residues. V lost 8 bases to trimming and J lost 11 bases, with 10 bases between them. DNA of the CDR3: TGTGCCAGCGGCCCGGAGGCACCCCTCCACTTT. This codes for CASGPEAPLHF.

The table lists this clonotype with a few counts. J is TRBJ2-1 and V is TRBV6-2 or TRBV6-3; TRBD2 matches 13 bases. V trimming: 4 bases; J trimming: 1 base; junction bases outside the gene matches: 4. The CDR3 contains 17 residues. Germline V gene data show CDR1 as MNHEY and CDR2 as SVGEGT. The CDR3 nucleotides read TGTGCCAGCAGTTCTTGGACTAGCGGGGGTTCCTACAATGAGCAGTTCTTC. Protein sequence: CASSSWTSGGSYNEQFF.

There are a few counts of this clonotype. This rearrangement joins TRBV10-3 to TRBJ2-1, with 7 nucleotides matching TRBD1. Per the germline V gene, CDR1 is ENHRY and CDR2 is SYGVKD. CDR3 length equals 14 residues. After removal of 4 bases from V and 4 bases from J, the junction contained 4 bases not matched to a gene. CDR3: CAISATTGYNEQFF. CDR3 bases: TGTGCCATCAGTGCTACGACAGGGTACAATGAGCAGTTCTTC.

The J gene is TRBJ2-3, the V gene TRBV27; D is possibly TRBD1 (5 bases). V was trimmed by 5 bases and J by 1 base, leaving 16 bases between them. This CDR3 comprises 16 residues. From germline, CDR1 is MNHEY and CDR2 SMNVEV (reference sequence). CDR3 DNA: TGTGCCAGCAGTCCCCAGGGAAATCTTGGCACAGATACGCAGTATTTT. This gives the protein CASSPQGNLGTDTQYF.

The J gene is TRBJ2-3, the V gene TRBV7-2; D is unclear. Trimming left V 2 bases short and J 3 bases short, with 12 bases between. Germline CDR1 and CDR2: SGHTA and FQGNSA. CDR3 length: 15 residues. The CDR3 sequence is CASSLTLLRTDTQYF. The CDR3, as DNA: TGTGCCAGCAGCTTAACACTACTTCGTACAGATACGCAGTATTTT.

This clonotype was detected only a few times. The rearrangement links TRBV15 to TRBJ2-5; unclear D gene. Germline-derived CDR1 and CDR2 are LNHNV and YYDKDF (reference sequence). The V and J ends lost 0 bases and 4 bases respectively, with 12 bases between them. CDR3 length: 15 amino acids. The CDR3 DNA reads TGTGCCACCAGCAGAGATCTGGTGACCCGAGAGACCCAGTACTTC. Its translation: CATSRDLVTRETQYF. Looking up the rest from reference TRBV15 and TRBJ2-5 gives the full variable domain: DAMVIQNPRYQVTQFGKPVTLSCSQTLNHNVMYWYQQKSSQAPKLLFHYYDKDFNNEADTPDNFQSRRPNTSFCFLDIRSPGLGDTAMYLCATSRDLVTRETQYFGPGTRLLVL.

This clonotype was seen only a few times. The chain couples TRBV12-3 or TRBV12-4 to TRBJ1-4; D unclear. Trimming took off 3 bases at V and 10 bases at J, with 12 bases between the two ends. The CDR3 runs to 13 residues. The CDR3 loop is CASSFREGGKLFF. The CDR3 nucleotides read TGTGCCAGCAGTTTCCGGGAGGGTGGAAAACTGTTTTTT.

The CDR3 region has the DNA TGCGCCAGCAGCTTGTCCCGTTCGACATACACAGATACGCAGTATTTT. Its protein is CASSLSRSTYTDTQYF. This rearrangement joins TRBV5-1 to TRBJ2-3; D remains ambiguous. The V end lost 1 base, the J end lost 2 bases, and 14 bases lay between the germline ends. There are 16 residues in the CDR3. The germline CDR1 and CDR2 sequences are SGHRS and YFSETQ.

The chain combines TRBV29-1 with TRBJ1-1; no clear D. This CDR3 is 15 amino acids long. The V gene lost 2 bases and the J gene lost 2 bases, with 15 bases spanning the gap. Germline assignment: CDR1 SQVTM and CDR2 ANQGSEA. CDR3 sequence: CSVENPGRLNTEAFF. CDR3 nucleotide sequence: TGCAGCGTTGAAAATCCGGGGAGGCTAAACACTGAAGCTTTCTTT. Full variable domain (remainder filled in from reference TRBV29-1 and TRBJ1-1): SAVISQKPSRDICQRGTSLTIQCQVDSQVTMMFWYRQQPGQSLTLIATANQGSEATYESGFVIDKFPISRPNLTFSTLTVSNMSPEDSSIYLCSVENPGRLNTEAFFGQGTRLTVV.

In nucleotides, the CDR3 is TGCAGAGCGCCCCGCTCCGGGACAGGGAATGGCTACACCTTC. Residues: CRAPRSGTGNGYTF. The genes are TRBV20-1 and TRBJ1-2; 9 bases are a match to TRBD1. Germline assignment: CDR1 DFQATT and CDR2 SNEGSKA (reference sequence). The CDR3 runs to 14 residues.

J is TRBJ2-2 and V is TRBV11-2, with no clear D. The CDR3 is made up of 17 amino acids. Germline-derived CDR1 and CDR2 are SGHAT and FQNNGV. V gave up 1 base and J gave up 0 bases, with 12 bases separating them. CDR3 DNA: TGTGCCAGCAGCTTAGTCCTCGCAGGAGCGAACACCGGGGAGCTGTTTTTT. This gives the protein CASSLVLAGANTGELFF.

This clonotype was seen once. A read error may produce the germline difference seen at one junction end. CDR3 nucleotides: TGTGCCAGTATTATAGGCAGGCGACATGAAAAACTGTTTTTT. It is translated as CASIIGRRHEKLFF. The V gene is TRBV19, the J gene TRBJ1-4; D gene uncertain. CDR3 length equals 14 residues. Germline V gene lookup returns CDR1 LNHDA and CDR2 SQIVND (reference sequence).

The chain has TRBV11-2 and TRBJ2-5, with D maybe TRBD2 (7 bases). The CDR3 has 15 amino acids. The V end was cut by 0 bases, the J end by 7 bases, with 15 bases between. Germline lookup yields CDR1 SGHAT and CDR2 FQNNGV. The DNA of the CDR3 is TGTGCCAGCAGCTTAGAGCGGGGGCTTCGGGGGACCCAGTACTTC. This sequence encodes CASSLERGLRGTQYF.

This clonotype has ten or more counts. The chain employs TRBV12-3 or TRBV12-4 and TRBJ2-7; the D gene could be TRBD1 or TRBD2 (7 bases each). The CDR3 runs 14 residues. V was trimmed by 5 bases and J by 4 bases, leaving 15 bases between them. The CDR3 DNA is TGTGCCAGCAGTAGGGGAGGGGACAGTTACGAGCAGTACTTC. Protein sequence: CASSRGGDSYEQYF.